This T cell receptor beta chain comes out of a study of T-cell reconstitution after alpha-beta-depleted transplantation in children. The table lists this clonotype with a few counts. Its antigen remains unknown. Findings of the study overall: High day-60 TCRbeta diversity in some patients came from surviving recipient T cells and thymic progenitors. Newly made T cells mostly supplied T-cell counts and diversity one year after transplant. In patients about two months after transplant, alpha-beta T cells reportedly arose from several hundred expanded graft clones.

Per germline, CDR1 SNHLY and CDR2 FYNNEI. There are 15 residues in the CDR3. The V segment lost 8 bases and the J segment 2 bases; nucleotides outside the gene matches: 7. Preparation of the TCRbeta library involved a method that used unique molecular identifiers. TCRdb reprocessed the PCR reads via MiXCR and lists one record per CDR3 protein. The repertoire consists of 500,000 or so distinct CDR3 sequences, with approximately 10% occurring once and the leading ten covering approximately 15%. The chain has TRBV2 and TRBJ2-3; 10 bases agree with TRBD1. The sequence came from a female patient between 2 and 15 years old who had a stem cell transplant for aplastic anemia, so the T cells may come from the graft donor. Sequencing used PBMCs, mostly from graft donor cells, obtained 180 days after TCRalphabeta/CD19-depleted stem cell transplant. In DNA, the CDR3 is TGTGCCAGCCACGACAGGGGGCCGCTCACAGATACGCAGTATTTT. Translating it yields CASHDRGPLTDTQYF.